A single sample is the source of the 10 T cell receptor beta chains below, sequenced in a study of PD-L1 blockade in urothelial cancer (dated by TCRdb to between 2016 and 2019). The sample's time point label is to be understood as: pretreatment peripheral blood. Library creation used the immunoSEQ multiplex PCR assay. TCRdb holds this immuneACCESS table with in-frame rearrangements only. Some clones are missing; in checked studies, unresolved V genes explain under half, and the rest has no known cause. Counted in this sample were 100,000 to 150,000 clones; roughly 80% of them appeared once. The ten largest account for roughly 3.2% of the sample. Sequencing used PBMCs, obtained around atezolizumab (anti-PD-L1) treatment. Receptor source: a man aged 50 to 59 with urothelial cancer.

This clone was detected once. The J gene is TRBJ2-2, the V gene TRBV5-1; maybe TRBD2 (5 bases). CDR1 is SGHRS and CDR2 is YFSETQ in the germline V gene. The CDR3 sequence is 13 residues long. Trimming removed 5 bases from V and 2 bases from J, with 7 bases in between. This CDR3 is CASSEGNTGELFF. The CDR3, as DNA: TGCGCCAGCAGTGAGGGAAACACCGGGGAGCTGTTTTTT.

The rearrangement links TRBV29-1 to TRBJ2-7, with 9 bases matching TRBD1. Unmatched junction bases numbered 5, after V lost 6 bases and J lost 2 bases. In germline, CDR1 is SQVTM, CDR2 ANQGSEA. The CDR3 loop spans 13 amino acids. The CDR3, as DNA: TGCAGCGTCCGGGACAGGGATCCCTACGAGCAGTACTTC. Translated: CSVRDRDPYEQYF.

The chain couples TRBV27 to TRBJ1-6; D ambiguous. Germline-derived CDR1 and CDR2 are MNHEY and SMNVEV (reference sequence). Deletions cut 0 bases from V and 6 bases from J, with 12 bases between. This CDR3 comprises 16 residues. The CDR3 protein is CASSLSLGGSNSPLHF. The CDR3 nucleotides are TGTGCCAGCAGTTTATCGCTCGGAGGGAGTAATTCACCCCTCCACTTT.

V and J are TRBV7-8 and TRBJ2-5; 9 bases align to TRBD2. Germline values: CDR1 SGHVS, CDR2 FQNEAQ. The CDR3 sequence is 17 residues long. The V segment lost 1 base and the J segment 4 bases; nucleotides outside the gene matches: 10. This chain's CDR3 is CASSLVRPIAGVETQYF. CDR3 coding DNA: TGTGCCAGCAGCTTAGTTAGGCCTATAGCGGGAGTAGAGACCCAGTACTTC. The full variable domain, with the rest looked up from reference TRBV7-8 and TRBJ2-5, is GAGVSQSPRYKVAKRGQDVALRCDPISGHVSLFWYQQALGQGPEFLTYFQNEAQLDKSGLPSDRFFAERPEGSVSTLKIQRTQQEDSAVYLCASSLVRPIAGVETQYFGPGTRLLVL.

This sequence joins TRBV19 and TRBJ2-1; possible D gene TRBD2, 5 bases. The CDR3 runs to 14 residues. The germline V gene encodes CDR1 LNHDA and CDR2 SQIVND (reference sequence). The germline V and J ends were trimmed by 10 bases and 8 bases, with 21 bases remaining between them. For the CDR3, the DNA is TGTGCCACTCAAAAAGGTGGGAGTTCGCATGAGCAGTTCTTC. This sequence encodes CATQKGGSSHEQFF.

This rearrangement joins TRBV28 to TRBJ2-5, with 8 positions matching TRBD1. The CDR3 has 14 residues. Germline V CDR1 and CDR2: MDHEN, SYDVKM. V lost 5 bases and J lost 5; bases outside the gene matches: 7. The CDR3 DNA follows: TGTGCCAGCAGTCGCCAGGGGGCTAAGGAGACCCAGTACTTC. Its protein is CASSRQGAKETQYF. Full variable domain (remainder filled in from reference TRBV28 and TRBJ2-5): DVKVTQSSRYLVKRTGEKVFLECVQDMDHENMFWYRQDPGLGLRLIYFSYDVKMKEKGDIPEGYSVSREKKERFSLILESASTNQTSMYLCASSRQGAKETQYFGPGTRLLVL.

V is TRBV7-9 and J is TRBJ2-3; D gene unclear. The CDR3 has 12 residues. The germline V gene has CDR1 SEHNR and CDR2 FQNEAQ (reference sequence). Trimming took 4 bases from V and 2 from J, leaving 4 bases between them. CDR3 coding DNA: TGTGCCAGCAGCTCTGTCACAGATACGCAGTATTTT. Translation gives CASSSVTDTQYF.

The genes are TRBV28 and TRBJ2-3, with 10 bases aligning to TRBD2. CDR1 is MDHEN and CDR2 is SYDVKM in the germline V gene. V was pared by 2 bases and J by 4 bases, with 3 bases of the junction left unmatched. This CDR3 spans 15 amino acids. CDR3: CASSLIAGGPDTQYF. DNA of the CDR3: TGTGCCAGCAGTTTAATAGCGGGAGGCCCAGATACGCAGTATTTT.

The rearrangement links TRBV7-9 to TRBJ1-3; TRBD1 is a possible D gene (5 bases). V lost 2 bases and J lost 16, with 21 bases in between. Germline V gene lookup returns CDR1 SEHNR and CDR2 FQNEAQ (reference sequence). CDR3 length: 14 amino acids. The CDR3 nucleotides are TGTGCCAGCAGCTTACCTCGAACGGGGGGAGGACTGTATTTT. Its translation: CASSLPRTGGGLYF. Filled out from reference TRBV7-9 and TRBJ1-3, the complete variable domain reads DTGVSQNPRHKITKRGQNVTFRCDPISEHNRLYWYRQTLGQGPEFLTYFQNEAQLEKSRLLSDRFSAERPKGSFSTLEIQRTEQGDSAMYLCASSLPRTGGGLYFGEGSWLTVV.

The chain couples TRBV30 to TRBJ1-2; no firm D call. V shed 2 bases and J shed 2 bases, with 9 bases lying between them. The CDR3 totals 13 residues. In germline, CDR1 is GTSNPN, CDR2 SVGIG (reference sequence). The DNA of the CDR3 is TGTGCCTGGAGTCTGGCGGGAAACTATGGCTACACCTTC. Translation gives CAWSLAGNYGYTF.